Listed below are T cell receptor beta chains from one sample, sequenced in a study of radiation and T cells in renal cell carcinoma. Repertoires were generated with immunoSEQ multiplex PCR, while TCRdb's copy carries only in-frame clones and drops some. This table holds 120,000 to 150,000 clones, 86% found once. The sample in question was blood, obtained from a patient whose treatment included radiotherapy and nephrectomy. The receptors were sampled from a woman in her forties or fifties with renal cell carcinoma. Each CDR3 is given with its conserved first and last residue. A D gene is named only where the DNA matches it firmly. The listing skips clone size in some rows; elsewhere it reads once, few, many or a size class.

d_call | j_call | clone_size | v_call | cdr3_nt | cdr3_aa
NA | TRBJ2-7 | NA | TRBV7-9 | TGTGCCAGCAGTTCGAGGAGGCAGGCTAGGCTATCTGGCGAGCAGTACTTC | CASSSRRQARLSGEQYF
NA | TRBJ2-5 | NA | TRBV5-1 | TGCGCCAGCAGCCCGAGCCAAAGCGCAGGGACCCAGTACTTC | CASSPSQSAGTQYF
TRBD1 | TRBJ1-5 | once | TRBV6-1 | TGTGCCAGCAGTGATGGGGACAGAAAAAGCAATCAGCCCCAGCATTTT | CASSDGDRKSNQPQHF
NA | TRBJ1-3 | NA | TRBV9 | TGTGCCAGCAGCGGTTGGGTCGCGGGTCGAAACACCATATATTTT | CASSGWVAGRNTIYF
TRBD1 | TRBJ1-2 | NA | TRBV2 | TGTGCCAGCAGTCCTCTACTCCGGGACAGAGGGAATGGCTACACCTTC | CASSPLLRDRGNGYTF
NA | TRBJ1-2 | few | TRBV7-2 | TGTGCCAGCAGCTCTCCGGGCAGGGGATTTGGCTACACCTTC | CASSSPGRGFGYTF
NA | TRBJ2-3 | NA | TRBV29-1 | TGCAGCGTCCAAGATATCACAGATACGCAGTATTTT | CSVQDITDTQYF
TRBD1 | TRBJ2-7 | NA | TRBV28 | TGTGCCAGCAGTCAGGGGACAGCAGCCGGTGCGGACGAGCAGTACTTC | CASSQGTAAGADEQYF
NA | TRBJ2-5 | NA | TRBV23-1 | TGCGCCAGCCTCGCCCTAGAGACCCAGTACTTC | CASLALETQYF
NA | TRBJ1-4 | NA | TRBV5-4 | TGTGCCAGCAGCTCACAGGGCTTTGGGGAAAAACTGTTTTTT | CASSSQGFGEKLFF
NA | TRBJ1-5 | NA | TRBV6-6 | TGTGCCAGCAGTTACTCGTGGGGGAATCAGCCCCAGCATTTT | CASSYSWGNQPQHF
NA | TRBJ2-5 | NA | TRBV9 | TGTGCCAGCAGCGTCGGCGGGTCTCGAGAGACCCAGTACTTC | CASSVGGSRETQYF
NA | TRBJ1-5 | NA | TRBV2 | TGTGCCAGCAGCGCGACAGAGAGCAATCAGCCCCAGCATTTT | CASSATESNQPQHF
NA | TRBJ2-7 | NA | TRBV9 | TGTGCCAGCAGCGTACTGCTAGTCGGCGAGCAGTACTTC | CASSVLLVGEQYF
TRBD1 | TRBJ2-3 | NA | TRBV10-3 | TGTGCCATCAGCCTTTCCGACAGGGCAGGCACAGATACGCAGTATTTT | CAISLSDRAGTDTQYF
TRBD2 | TRBJ2-1 | NA | TRBV7-2 | TGTGCCAGCAGCTTAGAGTCAGGAGCGGGGGGCTACAATGAGCAGTTCTTC | CASSLESGAGGYNEQFF
NA | TRBJ2-3 | NA | TRBV6-1 | TGTGCCAGCACCTCCCCCGCACGCGAAGATACGCAGTATTTT | CASTSPAREDTQYF
NA | TRBJ1-4 | few | TRBV25-1 | TGTGCCAGCAGTAAAGGGGGTCTTAATGAAAAACTGTTTTTT | CASSKGGLNEKLFF
NA | TRBJ2-6 | NA | TRBV10-3 | TGTGCCACCCGGCAGGTATCTGGGGCCAACGTCCTGACTTTC | CATRQVSGANVLTF
NA | TRBJ2-7 | NA | TRBV15 | TGTGCCACCGGTGAACAGGGAACACTTGCCTACGAGCAGTACTTC | CATGEQGTLAYEQYF
NA | TRBJ1-2 | NA | TRBV30 | TGTGCCTGGAGTGTCCGGAGGAAGTGGAACCCGGGCTACACCTTC | CAWSVRRKWNPGYTF
TRBD1 | TRBJ1-6 | once | TRBV2 | TGTGCCAGCACCGACGACAGGGGTTCCTATAATTCACCCCTCCACTTT | CASTDDRGSYNSPLHF
TRBD2 | TRBJ2-7 | NA | TRBV7-2 | TGTGCCAGCAGTCTCCTAGCGGGGGCCCGGGGGAACGAGCAGTACTTC | CASSLLAGARGNEQYF
NA | TRBJ2-7 | NA | TRBV11-2 | TGTGCCAGCAGCGTCGACTCCAGTTCCTACGAGCAGTACTTC | CASSVDSSSYEQYF
NA | TRBJ2-3 | NA | TRBV6-6 | TGTGCCAGCACTCCGGGGTTGACAGATACGCAGTATTTT | CASTPGLTDTQYF
NA | TRBJ2-7 | NA | TRBV4-2 | TGTGCCAGCAGCCAGACTACCGGGACTGACGAGCAGTACTTC | CASSQTTGTDEQYF
NA | TRBJ2-7 | NA | TRBV25-1 | TGTGCCAGCTCTTCGGTCTCCGAGCAGTACTTC | CASSSVSEQYF
NA | TRBJ1-4 | NA | TRBV7-9 | TGTGCCAGCAGCCCACGGACCGGAGTAAATGAAAAACTGTTTTTT | CASSPRTGVNEKLFF
NA | TRBJ1-5 | few | TRBV5-1 | TGCGCCAGCAGCCGGGACCCGGGACAAGAGCATCAGCCCCAGCATTTT | CASSRDPGQEHQPQHF
NA | TRBJ2-3 | NA | TRBV7-2 | TGTGCCAGCAGCTTGCAGGGGGGGGATACGCAGTATTTT | CASSLQGGDTQYF
TRBD2 | TRBJ2-7 | NA | TRBV7-6 | TGTGCCAGCAGCCGCGATGGCGGGAGTAAATACGAGCAGTACTTC | CASSRDGGSKYEQYF
NA | TRBJ2-7 | once | TRBV5-5 | TGTGCCAGCTCCAGTCCCGGGTTTGACGAGCAGTACTTC | CASSSPGFDEQYF
NA | TRBJ2-2 | NA | TRBV7-9 | TGTGCCAGCAGCTCCGACGTCAGGGTGGGGACCGGGGAGCTGTTTTTT | CASSSDVRVGTGELFF
NA | TRBJ1-1 | few | TRBV19 | TGTGCCAGTAGCACGACAGGGAACACTGAAGCTTTCTTT | CASSTTGNTEAFF
NA | TRBJ1-5 | NA | TRBV14 | TGTGCCAGCAGCCGGATGGGGAAGGGTCAGCCCCAGCATTTT | CASSRMGKGQPQHF
NA | TRBJ2-7 | NA | TRBV27 | TGTGCCAGCAGTTTATCGTTGATTAGCTCCTACGAGCAGTACTTC | CASSLSLISSYEQYF
TRBD2 | TRBJ2-7 | NA | TRBV7-6 | TGTGCCAGCAGCCTTAGCGGGAGCTCCTACGAGCAGTACTTC | CASSLSGSSYEQYF
NA | TRBJ1-1 | NA | TRBV29-1 | TGCAGCGTAGAGGGGTTGAGGTACACTGAAGCTTTCTTT | CSVEGLRYTEAFF
NA | TRBJ1-5 | NA | TRBV19 | TGTGCCAGTAGTATGGGAGATCATAATCAGCCCCAGCATTTT | CASSMGDHNQPQHF